This TCR beta chain derives from a study of cytomegalovirus exposure and HLA in healthy donors. The study's findings and limits: Later examination showed HLA-associated TCR beta chains had greater clonal expansion than equally common others.

With respect to this clone: Its antigen is unidentified.

Germline V gives CDR1 SGHVS, CDR2 FNYEAQ. The ends were cut back, 0 bases at V and 3 bases at J, with 6 bases in the middle. This CDR3 is 14 amino acids long. Primers included in the PCR were 60 Vbeta and 13 Jbeta primers. Data came from immunoSEQ multiplex PCR; TCRdb stores just in-frame clones and leaves some out. Of some 99,000 clones listed, less than 80% are singletons. Material: PBMCs. The chain joins TRBV7-6 to TRBJ2-1; unclear D gene. The sequence was obtained from a woman aged 45-60 years in good health and CMV-seropositive. This CDR3 reads CASSLAGVYNEQFF. In DNA, the CDR3 is TGTGCCAGCAGCTTAGCGGGCGTCTACAATGAGCAGTTCTTC.